This T cell receptor (beta chain) was sequenced for a study of blood T cell repertoires in COVID-19. Study summary: Collection of acute and convalescent COVID-19 samples took place in the United States, Italy and Spain. The analysed material was cDNA or gDNA that came from T cells, B-cell-depleted T cells, or PBMCs.

The CDR3 runs 13 residues. CDR1 KGHDR and CDR2 SFDVKD come from the germline V gene. The V and J ends lost 1 base and 8 bases respectively, with 10 bases between them. In the study's own analysis: By means of reference gene primer amplification, nucleated cell counts were estimated. Profiled with immunoSEQ multiplex PCR; TCRdb holds only in-frame clones, not every one. V, J and clone size derive from that table, while D and trimming were established from the DNA sequence. Among some 80,000 clones listed, approximately 82% were seen once. The chain couples TRBV24-1 to TRBJ1-2, with D unresolved. This clonotype originated in a human donor in a cohort sampled during active COVID-19. Sequenced: peripheral blood. The CDR3 DNA reads as TGTGCCACCAGTGATTTTCGGGAGGGAGGCTACACCTTC. It is translated as CATSDFREGGYTF.